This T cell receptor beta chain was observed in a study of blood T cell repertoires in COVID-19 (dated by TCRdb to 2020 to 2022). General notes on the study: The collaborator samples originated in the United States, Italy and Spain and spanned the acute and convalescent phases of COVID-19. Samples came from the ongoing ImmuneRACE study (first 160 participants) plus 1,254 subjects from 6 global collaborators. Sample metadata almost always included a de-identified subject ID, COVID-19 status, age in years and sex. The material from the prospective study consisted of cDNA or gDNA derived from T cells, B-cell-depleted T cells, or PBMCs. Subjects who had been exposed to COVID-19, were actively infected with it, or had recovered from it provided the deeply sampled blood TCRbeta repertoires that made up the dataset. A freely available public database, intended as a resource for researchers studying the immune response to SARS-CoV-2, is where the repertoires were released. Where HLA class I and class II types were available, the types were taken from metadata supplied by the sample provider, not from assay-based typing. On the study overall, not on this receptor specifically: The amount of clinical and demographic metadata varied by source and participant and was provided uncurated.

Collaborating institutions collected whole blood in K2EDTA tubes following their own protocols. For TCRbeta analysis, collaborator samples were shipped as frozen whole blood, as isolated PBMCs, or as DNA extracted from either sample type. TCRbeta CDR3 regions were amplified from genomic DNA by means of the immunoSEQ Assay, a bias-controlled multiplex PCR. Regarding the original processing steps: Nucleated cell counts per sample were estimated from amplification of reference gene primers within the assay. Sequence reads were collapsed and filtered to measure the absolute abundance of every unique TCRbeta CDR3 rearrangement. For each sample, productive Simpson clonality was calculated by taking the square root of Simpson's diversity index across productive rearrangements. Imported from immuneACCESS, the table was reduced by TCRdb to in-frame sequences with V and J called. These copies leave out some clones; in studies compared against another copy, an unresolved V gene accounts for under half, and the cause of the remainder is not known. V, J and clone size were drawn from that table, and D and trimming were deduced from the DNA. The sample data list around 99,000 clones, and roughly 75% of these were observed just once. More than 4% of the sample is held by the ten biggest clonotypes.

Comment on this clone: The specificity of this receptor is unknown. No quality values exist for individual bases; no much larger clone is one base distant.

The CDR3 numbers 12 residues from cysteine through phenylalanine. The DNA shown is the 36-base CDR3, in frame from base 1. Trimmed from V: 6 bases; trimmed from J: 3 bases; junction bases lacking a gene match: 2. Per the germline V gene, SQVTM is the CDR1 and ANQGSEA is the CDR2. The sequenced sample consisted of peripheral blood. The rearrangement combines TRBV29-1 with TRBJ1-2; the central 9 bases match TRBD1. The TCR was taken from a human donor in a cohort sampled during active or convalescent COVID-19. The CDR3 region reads CSVRQGDYGYTF. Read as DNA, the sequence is TGCAGCGTCCGACAGGGGGACTATGGCTACACCTTC. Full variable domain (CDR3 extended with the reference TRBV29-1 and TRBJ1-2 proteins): SAVISQKPSRDICQRGTSLTIQCQVDSQVTMMFWYRQQPGQSLTLIATANQGSEATYESGFVIDKFPISRPNLTFSTLTVSNMSPEDSSIYLCSVRQGDYGYTFGSGTRLTVV.